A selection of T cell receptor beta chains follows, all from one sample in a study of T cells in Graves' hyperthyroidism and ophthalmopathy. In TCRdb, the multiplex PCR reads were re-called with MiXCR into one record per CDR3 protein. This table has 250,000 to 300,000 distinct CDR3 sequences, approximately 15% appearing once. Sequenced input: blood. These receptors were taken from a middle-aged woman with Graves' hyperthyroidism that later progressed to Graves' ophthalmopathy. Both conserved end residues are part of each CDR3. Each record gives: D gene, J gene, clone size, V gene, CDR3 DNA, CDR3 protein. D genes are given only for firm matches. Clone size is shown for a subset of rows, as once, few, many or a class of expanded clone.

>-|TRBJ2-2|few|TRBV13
TGTGCCAGCAGCTTAGCCCAGGGGTCCGACACCGGGGAGCTGTTTTTT
CASSLAQGSDTGELFF
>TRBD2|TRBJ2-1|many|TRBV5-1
TGCGCCAGCTATAGCGGGAGCTCCTACAATGAGCAGTTCTTC
CASYSGSSYNEQFF
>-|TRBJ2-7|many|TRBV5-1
TGCGCCAGCAGCTTGGCCGGGGGCCTTGCTTACGAGCAGTACTTC
CASSLAGGLAYEQYF
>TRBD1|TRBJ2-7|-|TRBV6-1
TGTGCCAGCAGGGGGACAGGGTCCCTCTACGAGCAGTACTTC
CASRGTGSLYEQYF
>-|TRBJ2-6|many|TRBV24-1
TGTGCCACCAGTGATTTGCCTAAATCTGGGGCCAACGTCCTGACTTTC
CATSDLPKSGANVLTF
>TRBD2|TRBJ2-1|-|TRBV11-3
TGTGCCAGCTTCCACGGGACTAGCGAATACAATGAGCAGTTCTTC
CASFHGTSEYNEQFF
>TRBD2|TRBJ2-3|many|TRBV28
TGTGCCAGCAGTTTATCCGGGGGGACCACAGATACGCAGTATTTT
CASSLSGGTTDTQYF
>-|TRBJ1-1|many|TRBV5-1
TGCGCCAGCAGCTTGGCCGGGGAAACAGGGAGACGAGACACTGAAGCTTTCTTT
CASSLAGETGRRDTEAFF
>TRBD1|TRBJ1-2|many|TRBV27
TGTGCCAGCAGTTTTCTCAGGGGGCATGTTAAGAGTGGCTACACCTTC
CASSFLRGHVKSGYTF
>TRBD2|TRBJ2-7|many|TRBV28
TGTGCCAGCAGTTTCGCTAGCGGGGGGTACGAGCAGTACTTC
CASSFASGGYEQYF
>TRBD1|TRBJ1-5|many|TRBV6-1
TGTGCCAGCAGCGTGACAGGGGTTCAGCCCCAGCATTTT
CASSVTGVQPQHF
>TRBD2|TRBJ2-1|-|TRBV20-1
TGCAGTGCTAGAGTCCCAGAAGAAGGGACTAGCGGGAGAAATGAGCAGTTCTTC
CSARVPEEGTSGRNEQFF
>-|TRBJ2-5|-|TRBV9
TGTGCCAGCAGCGTTTCGCGGGGTACTGATGAAGAGACCCAGTACTTC
CASSVSRGTDEETQYF
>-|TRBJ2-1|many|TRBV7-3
TGTGCCAGCAGCTTAATCCCCGGGTTCAATGAGCAGTTCTTC
CASSLIPGFNEQFF
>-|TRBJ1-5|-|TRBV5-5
TGTGCCAGCAGCTTGGGCGACATTAGCAATCAGCCCCAGCATTTT
CASSLGDISNQPQHF
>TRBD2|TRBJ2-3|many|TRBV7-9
TGTGCCAGCAGCTCGAGCGGGAGAGGAGCAGATACGCAGTATTTT
CASSSSGRGADTQYF
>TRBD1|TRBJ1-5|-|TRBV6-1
TGTGCCAGCAGTCAACTACAGGGGGTCAGCAATCAGCCCCAGCATTTT
CASSQLQGVSNQPQHF
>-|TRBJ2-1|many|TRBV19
TGTGCCAGTAGTGTCCGGGACACCCTTCTCCATGAGCAGTTCTTC
CASSVRDTLLHEQFF
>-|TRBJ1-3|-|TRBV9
TGTGCCAGCAGCGTGGGCAGGGCCTCTGGAAACACCATATATTTT
CASSVGRASGNTIYF
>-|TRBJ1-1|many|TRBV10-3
TGTGCCATCAGGGACGTAATGAACACTGAAGCTTTCTTT
CAIRDVMNTEAFF
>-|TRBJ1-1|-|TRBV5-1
TGCGCCAGCAGGCTTACACGGGTCTCCACTGAAGCTTTCTTT
CASRLTRVSTEAFF
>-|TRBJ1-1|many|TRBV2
TGTGCCAGCAGTGTTCCCGGGAGTGTTGAAGCTTTCTTT
CASSVPGSVEAFF
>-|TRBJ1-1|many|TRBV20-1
TGCAGTGCTAGAGAGCGAATATGGTTGAACACTGAAGCTTTCTTT
CSARERIWLNTEAFF
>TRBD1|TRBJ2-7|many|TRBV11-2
TGTGCCAGCAGCTCTAATCCGGGACAGAATTACGAGCAGTACTTC
CASSSNPGQNYEQYF
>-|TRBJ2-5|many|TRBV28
TGTGCCAGCAGTTTCTCCACCGACAGCCTGGGAAAGACCCAGTACTTC
CASSFSTDSLGKTQYF
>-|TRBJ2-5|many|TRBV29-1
TGCAGCGTCGTAGGACAGCCAGGGACCCAGTACTTC
CSVVGQPGTQYF
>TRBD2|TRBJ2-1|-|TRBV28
TGTGCCGGGACTAGCGGGAGGAGTGAGCAGTTCTTC
CAGTSGRSEQFF
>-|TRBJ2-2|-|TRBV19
TGTGCCAGTACCATTAGCCCCGGGCGCTGGAACACCGGGGAGCTGTTTTTT
CASTISPGRWNTGELFF
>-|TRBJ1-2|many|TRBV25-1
TGTGCCAGCAGTGAATTCGGGGGCTATGGCTACACCTTC
CASSEFGGYGYTF
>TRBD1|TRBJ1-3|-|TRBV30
TGTGCCTGGAGTGGACAGGGGGTTAAGAACTCTGGAAACACCATGTATTTT
CAWSGQGVKNSGNTMYF
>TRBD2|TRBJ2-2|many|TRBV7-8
TGTGCCAGCAGCCTAACTAGCGGGAGGGTCCAGGGGGGCACCGGGGAGCTGTTTTTT
CASSLTSGRVQGGTGELFF
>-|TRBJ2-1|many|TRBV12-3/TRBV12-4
TGTGCCAGCAGCCTGGACTCGACCGAACCCAATGAGCAGTTCTTC
CASSLDSTEPNEQFF
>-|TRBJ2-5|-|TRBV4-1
TGCGCCAGCAGCCATGAGACGAGTAAGCGGGAGACCCAGTACTTC
CASSHETSKRETQYF
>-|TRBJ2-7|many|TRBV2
TGTGCCAGCAGGCCCCGGGACTTGGTCCACGAGCAGTACTTC
CASRPRDLVHEQYF
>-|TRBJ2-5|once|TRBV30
TGTGCCTGGATGAGATTTAGGGAGGAGCAAGAGACCCAGTACTTC
CAWMRFREEQETQYF